The rows below give T cell receptor beta chains drawn from one sample of a study of post-analysis software for immune sequencing data. A single record per CDR3 protein comes from TCRdb applying MiXCR to the PCR reads. The data contain about 800,000 distinct CDR3 sequences, around 27% of them singletons. The sample comprised blood. The origin of the receptors is a girl aged 5 to 17 with multiple sclerosis. Both conserved end residues are part of each CDR3.

cdr3_length: 14; j_call: TRBJ2-1; v_call: TRBV9; cdr3_aa: CASTLRDGANEQFF
cdr3_length: 16; j_call: TRBJ2-3; v_call: TRBV10-2; cdr3_aa: CASSDWSPGGTDTQYF
cdr3_length: 16; j_call: TRBJ1-1; v_call: TRBV7-6; cdr3_aa: CASSSQGGLIVTEAFF
cdr3_length: 11; j_call: TRBJ2-5; v_call: TRBV9; cdr3_aa: CASSVGQTQYF
cdr3_length: 15; j_call: TRBJ1-5; v_call: TRBV10-3; cdr3_aa: CAISEFGNSNQPQHF
cdr3_length: 12; j_call: TRBJ1-6; v_call: TRBV9; cdr3_aa: CASSVENSPPHF
cdr3_length: 13; j_call: TRBJ2-3; v_call: TRBV20-1; cdr3_aa: CSASTARTDTQYF
cdr3_length: 14; j_call: TRBJ1-2; v_call: TRBV7-8; cdr3_aa: CASSLAGAIYGYTF
cdr3_length: 15; j_call: TRBJ2-3; v_call: TRBV7-2; cdr3_aa: CASSPINRATDTQYF
cdr3_length: 14; j_call: TRBJ2-7; v_call: TRBV29-1; cdr3_aa: CSVEGPGENYEQYF
cdr3_length: 14; j_call: TRBJ1-6; v_call: TRBV11-2; cdr3_aa: CASSLQGPGSPLHF
cdr3_length: 15; j_call: TRBJ1-6; v_call: TRBV4-3; cdr3_aa: CASSQDGASNSPLHF
cdr3_length: 16; j_call: TRBJ1-2; v_call: TRBV7-9; cdr3_aa: CASSLAGSHKSGGYTF
cdr3_length: 13; j_call: TRBJ1-2; v_call: TRBV10-2; cdr3_aa: CASYARGAYGYTF
cdr3_length: 15; j_call: -; v_call: TRBV6-2/TRBV6-3; cdr3_aa: CASSWTSGLSYEQYF
cdr3_length: 13; j_call: TRBJ2-7; v_call: TRBV3-1; cdr3_aa: CASSQGESLEQYF
cdr3_length: 12; j_call: TRBJ1-5; v_call: TRBV6-1; cdr3_aa: CASRDIDQPQHF
cdr3_length: 14; j_call: TRBJ2-7; v_call: TRBV12-3/TRBV12-4; cdr3_aa: CASSPGTTNYEQYF
cdr3_length: 15; j_call: TRBJ1-6; v_call: TRBV7-9; cdr3_aa: CASSSQGGFNSPLHF
cdr3_length: 14; j_call: TRBJ2-5; v_call: TRBV24-1; cdr3_aa: CATSGWRTQETQYF
cdr3_length: 14; j_call: TRBJ2-7; v_call: TRBV6-1; cdr3_aa: CASRTGRFPYEQYF
cdr3_length: 17; j_call: TRBJ2-5; v_call: TRBV4-3; cdr3_aa: CASSQDTTLTRQETQYF
cdr3_length: 17; j_call: TRBJ1-6; v_call: TRBV5-1; cdr3_aa: CASSFALSGAINSPLHF
cdr3_length: 15; j_call: TRBJ2-5; v_call: TRBV11-2; cdr3_aa: CASSSRTPLALVQYF
cdr3_length: 15; j_call: TRBJ2-5; v_call: TRBV20-1; cdr3_aa: CSAPLAGVRRETQYF
cdr3_length: 15; j_call: TRBJ2-5; v_call: TRBV6-6; cdr3_aa: CASRTVGSFRETQYF
cdr3_length: 16; j_call: TRBJ2-3; v_call: TRBV9; cdr3_aa: CASSSGARASTDTQYF
cdr3_length: 14; j_call: TRBJ2-7; v_call: TRBV29-1; cdr3_aa: CSVARGTDASKRYF
cdr3_length: 12; j_call: TRBJ1-5; v_call: TRBV6-5; cdr3_aa: CASNTQIGPQHF
cdr3_length: 16; j_call: TRBJ1-2; v_call: TRBV28; cdr3_aa: CASSLTSPGVGNGYTF
cdr3_length: 12; j_call: TRBJ2-7; v_call: TRBV5-4; cdr3_aa: CASSVAGGEQYF
cdr3_length: 16; j_call: TRBJ2-1; v_call: TRBV7-2; cdr3_aa: CASSRIAGDSYNEQFF
cdr3_length: 16; j_call: TRBJ2-3; v_call: TRBV15; cdr3_aa: CATSRDLARSIDTQYF
cdr3_length: 18; j_call: -; v_call: TRBV15; cdr3_aa: CATSRPVGQGGLQKTQYF
cdr3_length: 15; j_call: TRBJ2-7; v_call: TRBV6-5; cdr3_aa: CASSSYRDRGGEQYF
cdr3_length: 15; j_call: TRBJ2-2; v_call: TRBV5-1; cdr3_aa: CASSLGVGETGELFF